A selection of T cell receptor beta chains follows, all from one sample in a study of blood T cell repertoires in COVID-19. Produced via immunoSEQ multiplex PCR; TCRdb's table is partial and in-frame only. The data show approximately 110,000 clones, around 84% seen once. Sequencing was carried out using peripheral blood. These TCRs come from a human donor in a cohort sampled during active COVID-19. The CDR3 runs from the conserved cysteine through the conserved F or W. A D gene is named only where the DNA matches it firmly. Clone sizes are given selectively: once, few, many, or a class where the clone is expanded.

j_call: TRBJ2-2
v_call: TRBV3-1/TRBV3-2
clone_size: -
d_call: -
cdr3_aa: CASSQDSSGGELFF
cdr3_nt: TGTGCCAGCAGCCAGGACTCGTCCGGAGGGGAGCTGTTTTTT

j_call: TRBJ1-5
v_call: TRBV5-1
clone_size: -
d_call: TRBD1
cdr3_aa: CASSWEPGQGNQPQHF
cdr3_nt: TGCGCCAGCAGCTGGGAACCGGGACAGGGGAATCAGCCCCAGCATTTT

j_call: TRBJ1-6
v_call: TRBV12-3/TRBV12-4
clone_size: few
d_call: TRBD1
cdr3_aa: CASSGTANSPLHF
cdr3_nt: TGTGCCAGCAGCGGGACAGCAAATTCACCCCTCCACTTT

j_call: TRBJ1-1
v_call: TRBV5-6
clone_size: -
d_call: -
cdr3_aa: CASSWRGPLNTEAFF
cdr3_nt: TGTGCCAGCAGCTGGAGGGGACCGTTGAACACTGAAGCTTTCTTT

j_call: TRBJ1-2
v_call: TRBV14
clone_size: -
d_call: -
cdr3_aa: CASSPLWDSRDGSYGYTF
cdr3_nt: TGTGCCAGCAGCCCGCTGTGGGACTCCAGGGACGGGAGCTATGGCTACACCTTC

j_call: TRBJ2-4
v_call: TRBV7-2
clone_size: -
d_call: -
cdr3_aa: CASSLTGTSLAKNIQYF
cdr3_nt: TGTGCCAGCAGCTTAACAGGGACCAGCCTAGCCAAAAACATTCAGTACTTC

j_call: TRBJ2-3
v_call: TRBV5-1
clone_size: -
d_call: -
cdr3_aa: CASSLLAVNTDTQYF
cdr3_nt: TGCGCCAGCAGCCTGTTAGCGGTAAACACAGATACGCAGTATTTT

j_call: TRBJ2-7
v_call: TRBV6-1
clone_size: -
d_call: TRBD1
cdr3_aa: CASSERQGSEQYF
cdr3_nt: TGTGCCAGCAGTGAAAGACAGGGATCCGAGCAGTACTTC

j_call: TRBJ1-2
v_call: TRBV30
clone_size: -
d_call: -
cdr3_aa: CAWSNSGGGYTF
cdr3_nt: TGTGCCTGGAGTAACTCTGGCGGAGGCTACACCTTC

j_call: TRBJ2-5
v_call: TRBV14
clone_size: -
d_call: -
cdr3_aa: CASSHLQGKVRETQYF
cdr3_nt: TGTGCCAGCAGCCATCTACAGGGTAAAGTACGGGAGACCCAGTACTTC

j_call: TRBJ2-4
v_call: TRBV3-1/TRBV3-2
clone_size: -
d_call: TRBD1
cdr3_aa: CASSLPGQDIQYF
cdr3_nt: TGTGCCAGCAGCCTACCGGGACAGGACATTCAGTACTTC

j_call: TRBJ1-1
v_call: TRBV7-9
clone_size: -
d_call: TRBD1
cdr3_aa: CASSRQGWPEAFF
cdr3_nt: TGTGCCAGCAGTCGACAGGGTTGGCCTGAAGCTTTCTTT

j_call: TRBJ1-1
v_call: TRBV5-8
clone_size: -
d_call: -
cdr3_aa: CASSSDSRFSSNTEAFF
cdr3_nt: TGTGCCAGCAGCTCCGACAGTAGATTCTCCTCGAACACTGAAGCTTTCTTT

j_call: TRBJ1-1
v_call: TRBV3-1/TRBV3-2
clone_size: -
d_call: TRBD1
cdr3_aa: CASSQDYRGQGSEAFF
cdr3_nt: TGTGCCAGCAGCCAAGATTATCGTGGACAGGGCTCTGAAGCTTTCTTT

j_call: TRBJ2-3
v_call: TRBV14
clone_size: -
d_call: TRBD1
cdr3_aa: CASSHTGVVSDTQYF
cdr3_nt: TGTGCCAGCAGCCACACAGGGGTCGTGTCAGATACGCAGTATTTT

j_call: TRBJ1-2
v_call: TRBV30
clone_size: -
d_call: -
cdr3_aa: CAWSVRAGIGYTF
cdr3_nt: TGTGCCTGGAGTGTACGCGCAGGGATTGGCTACACCTTC

j_call: TRBJ2-7
v_call: TRBV9
clone_size: -
d_call: -
cdr3_aa: CASSGTGEPYEQYF
cdr3_nt: TGTGCCAGCAGCGGAACAGGTGAGCCCTACGAGCAGTACTTC

j_call: TRBJ2-3
v_call: TRBV28
clone_size: once
d_call: -
cdr3_aa: CAIRTPSADTQYF
cdr3_nt: TGTGCCATCCGGACTCCCTCGGCGGATACGCAGTATTTT

j_call: TRBJ1-5
v_call: TRBV5-1
clone_size: many
d_call: -
cdr3_aa: CASSLTGNQPQHF
cdr3_nt: TGCGCCAGCAGCTTGACGGGCAATCAGCCCCAGCATTTT

j_call: TRBJ2-3
v_call: TRBV5-1
clone_size: -
d_call: -
cdr3_aa: CASSLGRGTDTQYF
cdr3_nt: TGCGCCAGCAGCTTGGGACGGGGTACAGATACGCAGTATTTT

j_call: TRBJ2-3
v_call: TRBV7-2
clone_size: -
d_call: TRBD1
cdr3_aa: CASSSQGAKDTQYF
cdr3_nt: TGTGCCAGCAGCTCTCAGGGGGCGAAAGATACGCAGTATTTT

j_call: TRBJ1-2
v_call: TRBV19
clone_size: -
d_call: TRBD1
cdr3_aa: CASSIQTGIGGYTF
cdr3_nt: TGTGCCAGTAGTATTCAGACAGGGATCGGCGGCTACACCTTC

j_call: TRBJ2-7
v_call: TRBV30
clone_size: -
d_call: TRBD1
cdr3_aa: CAWTTGTGVYEQYF
cdr3_nt: TGTGCCTGGACTACCGGGACAGGGGTTTACGAGCAGTACTTC

j_call: TRBJ2-3
v_call: TRBV3-1/TRBV3-2
clone_size: -
d_call: -
cdr3_aa: CASSPSSGITDTQYF
cdr3_nt: TGTGCCAGCAGCCCCTCCTCGGGGATCACAGATACGCAGTATTTT

j_call: TRBJ2-7
v_call: TRBV5-4
clone_size: -
d_call: TRBD1
cdr3_aa: CASSLTGVAYEQYF
cdr3_nt: TGTGCCAGCAGCTTGACAGGGGTTGCCTACGAGCAGTACTTC

j_call: TRBJ2-2
v_call: TRBV28
clone_size: -
d_call: TRBD1
cdr3_aa: CASRGTALNTGELFF
cdr3_nt: TGTGCCAGCAGGGGGACAGCTTTGAACACCGGGGAGCTGTTTTTT

j_call: TRBJ2-1
v_call: TRBV5-1
clone_size: -
d_call: TRBD1
cdr3_aa: CASSLVQGFPYEQFF
cdr3_nt: TGCGCCAGCAGCTTGGTACAGGGGTTTCCGTATGAGCAGTTCTTC

j_call: TRBJ2-2
v_call: TRBV9
clone_size: -
d_call: -
cdr3_aa: CASSTTGGTNTGELFF
cdr3_nt: TGTGCCAGCAGCACCACAGGCGGAACGAACACCGGGGAGCTGTTTTTT

j_call: TRBJ1-2
v_call: TRBV20-1
clone_size: many
d_call: -
cdr3_aa: CSAITAYGYTF
cdr3_nt: TGCAGTGCTATCACAGCCTATGGCTACACCTTC

j_call: TRBJ1-1
v_call: TRBV27
clone_size: -
d_call: TRBD1
cdr3_aa: CASSLGQGVNTEAFF
cdr3_nt: TGTGCCAGCAGTTTGGGACAGGGGGTGAACACTGAAGCTTTCTTT

j_call: TRBJ2-5
v_call: TRBV7-8
clone_size: -
d_call: -
cdr3_aa: CASSLAYSGQETQYF
cdr3_nt: TGTGCCAGCAGCTTAGCGTACAGCGGACAAGAGACCCAGTACTTC

j_call: TRBJ1-3
v_call: TRBV6-6
clone_size: -
d_call: -
cdr3_aa: CASSYPEVGNTIYF
cdr3_nt: TGTGCCAGCAGTTACCCCGAGGTGGGAAACACCATATATTTT

j_call: TRBJ2-5
v_call: TRBV5-1
clone_size: -
d_call: -
cdr3_aa: CASSPLGGEKETQYF
cdr3_nt: TGCGCCAGCAGCCCACTAGGAGGGGAGAAAGAGACCCAGTACTTC

j_call: TRBJ2-7
v_call: TRBV28
clone_size: -
d_call: -
cdr3_aa: CASSLPQAPYEQYF
cdr3_nt: TGTGCCAGCAGTTTACCTCAGGCACCCTACGAGCAGTACTTC

j_call: TRBJ2-5
v_call: TRBV25-1
clone_size: -
d_call: -
cdr3_aa: CASRPPGHTTSRETQYF
cdr3_nt: TGTGCCAGCAGACCTCCGGGACACACAACTTCGAGGGAGACCCAGTACTTC

j_call: TRBJ1-1
v_call: TRBV7-8
clone_size: -
d_call: TRBD1
cdr3_aa: CASSRALGGSEAFF
cdr3_nt: TGTGCCAGCAGCCGAGCATTAGGGGGCTCTGAAGCTTTCTTT

j_call: TRBJ2-3
v_call: TRBV2
clone_size: -
d_call: -
cdr3_aa: CASSERRWGSSDTQYF
cdr3_nt: TGTGCCAGCAGTGAAAGGAGGTGGGGTTCATCAGATACGCAGTATTTT